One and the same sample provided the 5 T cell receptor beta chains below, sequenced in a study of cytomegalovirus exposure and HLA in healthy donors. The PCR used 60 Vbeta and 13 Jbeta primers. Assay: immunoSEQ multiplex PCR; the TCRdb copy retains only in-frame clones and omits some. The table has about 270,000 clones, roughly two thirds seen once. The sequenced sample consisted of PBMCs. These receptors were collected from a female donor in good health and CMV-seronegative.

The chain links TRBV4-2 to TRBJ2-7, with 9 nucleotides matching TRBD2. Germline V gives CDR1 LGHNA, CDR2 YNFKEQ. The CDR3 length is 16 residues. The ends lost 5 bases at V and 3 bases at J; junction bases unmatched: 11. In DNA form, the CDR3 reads TGTGCCAGCAGCTTCAACAAGCGGGAGGCCTTCTACGAGCAGTACTTC. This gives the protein CASSFNKREAFYEQYF.

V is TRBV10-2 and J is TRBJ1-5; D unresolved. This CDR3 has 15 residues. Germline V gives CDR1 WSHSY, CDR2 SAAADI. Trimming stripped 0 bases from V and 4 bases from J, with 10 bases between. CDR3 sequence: CASSESSGSNQPQHF. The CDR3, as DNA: TGCGCCAGCAGTGAGTCCTCGGGATCAAATCAGCCCCAGCATTTT.

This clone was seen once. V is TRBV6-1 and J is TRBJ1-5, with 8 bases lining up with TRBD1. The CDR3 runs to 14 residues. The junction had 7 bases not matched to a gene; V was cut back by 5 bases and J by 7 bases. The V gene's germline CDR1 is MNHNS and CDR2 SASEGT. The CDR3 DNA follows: TGTGCCAGCAGTTTGACAGGGGTGGGCCAGCCCCAGCATTTT. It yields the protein CASSLTGVGQPQHF.

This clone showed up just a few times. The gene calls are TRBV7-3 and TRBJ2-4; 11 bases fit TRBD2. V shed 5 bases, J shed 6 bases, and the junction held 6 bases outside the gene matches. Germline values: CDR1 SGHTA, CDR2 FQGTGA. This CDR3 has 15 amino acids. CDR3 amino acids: CASSDSGRATNIQYF. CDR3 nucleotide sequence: TGTGCCAGCAGCGATAGCGGGAGGGCTACAAACATTCAGTACTTC.

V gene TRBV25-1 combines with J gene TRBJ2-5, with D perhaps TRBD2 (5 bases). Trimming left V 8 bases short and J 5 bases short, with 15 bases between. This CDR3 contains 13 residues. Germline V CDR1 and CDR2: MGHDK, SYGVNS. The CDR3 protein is CASGPGLGETQYF. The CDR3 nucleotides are TGTGCCAGCGGCCCGGGGTTAGGGGAGACCCAGTACTTC.